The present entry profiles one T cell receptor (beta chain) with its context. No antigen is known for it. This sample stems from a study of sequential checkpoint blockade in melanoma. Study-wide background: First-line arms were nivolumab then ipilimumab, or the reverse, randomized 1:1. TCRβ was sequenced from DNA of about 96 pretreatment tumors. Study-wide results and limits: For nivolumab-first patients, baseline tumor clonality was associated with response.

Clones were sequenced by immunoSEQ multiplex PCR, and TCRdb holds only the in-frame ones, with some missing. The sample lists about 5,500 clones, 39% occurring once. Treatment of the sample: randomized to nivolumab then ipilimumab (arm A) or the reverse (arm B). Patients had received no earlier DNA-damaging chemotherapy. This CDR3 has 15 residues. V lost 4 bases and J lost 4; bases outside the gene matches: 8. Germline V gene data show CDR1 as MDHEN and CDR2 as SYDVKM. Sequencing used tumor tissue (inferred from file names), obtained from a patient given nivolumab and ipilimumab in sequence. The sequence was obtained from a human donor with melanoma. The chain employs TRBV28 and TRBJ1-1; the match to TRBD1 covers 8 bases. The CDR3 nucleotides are TGTGCCAGCAGTTCGTTCAGGGGGCTGTCCACTGAAGCTTTCTTT. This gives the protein CASSSFRGLSTEAFF.